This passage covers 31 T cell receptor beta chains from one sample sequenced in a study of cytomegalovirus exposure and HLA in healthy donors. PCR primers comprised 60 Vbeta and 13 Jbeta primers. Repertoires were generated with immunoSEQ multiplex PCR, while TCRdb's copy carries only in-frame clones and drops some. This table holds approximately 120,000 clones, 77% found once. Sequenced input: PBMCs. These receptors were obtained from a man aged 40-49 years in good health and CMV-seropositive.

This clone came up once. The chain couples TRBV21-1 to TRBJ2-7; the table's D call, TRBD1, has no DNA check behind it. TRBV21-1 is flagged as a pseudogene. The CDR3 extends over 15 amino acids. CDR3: CASSKGTGGYSEQYF. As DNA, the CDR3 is TGTGCCAGCAGCAAAGGGACAGGGGGCTATTCCGAGCAGTACTTC.

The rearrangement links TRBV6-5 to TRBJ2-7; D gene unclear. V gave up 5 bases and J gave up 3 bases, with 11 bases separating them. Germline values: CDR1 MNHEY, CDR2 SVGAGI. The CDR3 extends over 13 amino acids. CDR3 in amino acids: CASSLGPHYEQYF. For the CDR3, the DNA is TGTGCCAGCAGTCTTGGCCCCCACTACGAGCAGTACTTC.

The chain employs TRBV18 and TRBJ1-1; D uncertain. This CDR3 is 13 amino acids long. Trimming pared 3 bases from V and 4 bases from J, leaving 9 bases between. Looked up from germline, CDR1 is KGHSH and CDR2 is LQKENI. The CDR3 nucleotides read TGTGCCAGCTCACCTTCGGGAGTCACTGAAGCTTTCTTT. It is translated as CASSPSGVTEAFF.

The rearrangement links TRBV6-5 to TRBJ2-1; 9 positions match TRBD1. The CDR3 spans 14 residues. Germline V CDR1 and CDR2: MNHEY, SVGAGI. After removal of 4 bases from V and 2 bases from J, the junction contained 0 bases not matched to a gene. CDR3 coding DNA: TGTGCCAGCAGTTGGACAGGGGCCTACAATGAGCAGTTCTTC. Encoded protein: CASSWTGAYNEQFF.

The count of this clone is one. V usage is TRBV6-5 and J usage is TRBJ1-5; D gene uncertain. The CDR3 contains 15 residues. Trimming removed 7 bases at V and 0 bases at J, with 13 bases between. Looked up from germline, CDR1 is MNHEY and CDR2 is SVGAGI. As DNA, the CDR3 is TGTGCCAGCACCCCGGGTCATAATAGCAATCAGCCCCAGCATTTT. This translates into CASTPGHNSNQPQHF.

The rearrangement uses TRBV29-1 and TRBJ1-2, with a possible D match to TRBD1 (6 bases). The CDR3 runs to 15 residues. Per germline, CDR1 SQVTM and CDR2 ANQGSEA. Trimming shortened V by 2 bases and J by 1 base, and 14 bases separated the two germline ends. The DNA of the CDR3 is TGCAGCGTTGAATCAAGGGACAAAGTTAACTATGGCTACACCTTC. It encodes CSVESRDKVNYGYTF.

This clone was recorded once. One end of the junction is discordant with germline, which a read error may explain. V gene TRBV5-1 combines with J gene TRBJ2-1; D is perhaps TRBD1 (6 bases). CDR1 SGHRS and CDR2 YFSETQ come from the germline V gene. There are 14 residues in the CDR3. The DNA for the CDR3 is TGCGCCGGCAGCTTACAGGGCCCCAGGGCTGAGCAGTTCTTC. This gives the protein CAGSLQGPRAEQFF.

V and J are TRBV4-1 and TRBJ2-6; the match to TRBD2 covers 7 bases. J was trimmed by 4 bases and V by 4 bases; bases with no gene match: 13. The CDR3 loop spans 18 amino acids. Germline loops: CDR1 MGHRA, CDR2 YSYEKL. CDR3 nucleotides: TGCGCCAGCAGCCCCAGGGAGGGGAGAGGAGCCGGGGCCAACGTCCTGACTTTC. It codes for CASSPREGRGAGANVLTF.

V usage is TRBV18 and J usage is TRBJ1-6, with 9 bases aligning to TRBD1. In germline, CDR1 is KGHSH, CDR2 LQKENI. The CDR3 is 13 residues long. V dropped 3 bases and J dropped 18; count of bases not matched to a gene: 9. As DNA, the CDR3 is TGTGCCAGCTCACCCCGGGACAGGGAACCCACCCACTTT. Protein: CASSPRDREPTHF.

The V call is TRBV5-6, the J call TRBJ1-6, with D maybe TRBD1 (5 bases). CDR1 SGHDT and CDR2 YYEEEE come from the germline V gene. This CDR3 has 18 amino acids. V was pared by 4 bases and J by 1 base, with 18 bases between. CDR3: CASSPRDSSGSYNSPLHF. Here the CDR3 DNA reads TGTGCCAGCAGCCCCCGGGACTCAAGCGGGTCCTATAATTCACCCCTCCACTTT.

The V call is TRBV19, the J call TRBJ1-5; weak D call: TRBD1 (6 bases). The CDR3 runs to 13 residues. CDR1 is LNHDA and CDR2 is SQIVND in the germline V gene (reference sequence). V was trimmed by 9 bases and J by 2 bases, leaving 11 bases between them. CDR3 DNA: TGTGCCAGCACAGGGCCTGGCAATCAGCCCCAGCATTTT. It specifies CASTGPGNQPQHF. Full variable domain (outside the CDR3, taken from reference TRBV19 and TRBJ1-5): DGGITQSPKYLFRKEGQNVTLSCEQNLNHDAMYWYRQDPGQGLRLIYYSQIVNDFQKGDIAEGYSVSREKKESFPLTVTSAQKNPTAFYLCASTGPGNQPQHFGDGTRLSIL.

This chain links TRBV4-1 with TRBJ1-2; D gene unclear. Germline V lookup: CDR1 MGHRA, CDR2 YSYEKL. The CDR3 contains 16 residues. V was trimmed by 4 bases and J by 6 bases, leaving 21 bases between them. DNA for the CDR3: TGCGCCAGCAGCCTCACCCAGGCGGGCACACACAATGGCTACACCTTC. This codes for CASSLTQAGTHNGYTF.

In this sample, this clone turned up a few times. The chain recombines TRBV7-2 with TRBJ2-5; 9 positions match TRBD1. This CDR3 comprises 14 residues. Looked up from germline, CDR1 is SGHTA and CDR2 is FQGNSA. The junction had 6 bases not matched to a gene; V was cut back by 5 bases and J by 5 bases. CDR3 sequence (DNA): TGTGCCAGCAGCGCGGACAGGGGATATGAGACCCAGTACTTC. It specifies CASSADRGYETQYF.

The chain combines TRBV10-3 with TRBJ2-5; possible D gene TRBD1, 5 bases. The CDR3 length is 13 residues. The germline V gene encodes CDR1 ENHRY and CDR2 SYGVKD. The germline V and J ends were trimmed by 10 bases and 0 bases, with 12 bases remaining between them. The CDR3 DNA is TGTGCCACCAGGGTGGGCAACCAAGAGACCCAGTACTTC. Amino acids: CATRVGNQETQYF.

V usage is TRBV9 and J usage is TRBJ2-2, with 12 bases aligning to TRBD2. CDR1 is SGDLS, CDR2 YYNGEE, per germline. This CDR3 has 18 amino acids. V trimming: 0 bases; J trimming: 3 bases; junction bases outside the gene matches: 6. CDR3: CASSVGLAGGPDTGELFF. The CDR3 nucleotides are TGTGCCAGCAGCGTAGGGCTAGCGGGGGGGCCAGACACCGGGGAGCTGTTTTTT. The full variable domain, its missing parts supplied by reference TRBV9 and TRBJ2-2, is DSGVTQTPKHLITATGQRVTLRCSPRSGDLSVYWYQQSLDQGLQFLIQYYNGEERAKGNILERFSAQQFPDLHSELNLSSLELGDSALYFCASSVGLAGGPDTGELFFGEGSRLTVL.

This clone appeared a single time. The CDR3 sequence: CASSSAGLAGGTQYF. The DNA for the CDR3 is TGCGCCAGCAGCTCGGCGGGACTAGCGGGCGGGACCCAGTACTTC. The chain has TRBV5-1 and TRBJ2-5, with 12 bases matching TRBD2. V trimming: 3 bases; J trimming: 7 bases; junction bases outside the gene matches: 7. Germline V gene data show CDR1 as SGHRS and CDR2 as YFSETQ. This CDR3 region has 15 residues.

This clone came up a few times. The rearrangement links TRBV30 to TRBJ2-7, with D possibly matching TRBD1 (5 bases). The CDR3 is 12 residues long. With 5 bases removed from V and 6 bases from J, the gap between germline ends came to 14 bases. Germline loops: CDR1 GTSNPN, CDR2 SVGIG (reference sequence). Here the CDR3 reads CAWDAQGGEQYF. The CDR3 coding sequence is TGTGCCTGGGACGCTCAGGGTGGCGAGCAGTACTTC.

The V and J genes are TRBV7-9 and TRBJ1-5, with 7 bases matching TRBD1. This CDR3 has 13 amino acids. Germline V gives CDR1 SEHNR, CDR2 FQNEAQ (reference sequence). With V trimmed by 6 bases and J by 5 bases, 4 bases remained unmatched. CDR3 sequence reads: CASRGTGDQPQHF. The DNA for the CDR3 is TGTGCCAGCAGGGGAACAGGGGATCAGCCCCAGCATTTT. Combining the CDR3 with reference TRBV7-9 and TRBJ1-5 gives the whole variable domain DTGVSQNPRHKITKRGQNVTFRCDPISEHNRLYWYRQTLGQGPEFLTYFQNEAQLEKSRLLSDRFSAERPKGSFSTLEIQRTEQGDSAMYLCASRGTGDQPQHFGDGTRLSIL.

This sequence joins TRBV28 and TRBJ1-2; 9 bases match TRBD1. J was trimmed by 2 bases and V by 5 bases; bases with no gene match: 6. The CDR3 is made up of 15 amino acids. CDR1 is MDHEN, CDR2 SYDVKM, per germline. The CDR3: CASSAADRGNYGYTF. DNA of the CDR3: TGTGCCAGCAGTGCGGCGGACAGGGGAAACTATGGCTACACCTTC.

The DNA for the CDR3 is TGTGCCAGCAGCCAAATGGGGACAGGGTCTGAGCAGTTCTTC. It translates to CASSQMGTGSEQFF. This chain joins TRBV7-2 and TRBJ2-1, with 9 bases lining up with TRBD1. From germline, CDR1 is SGHTA and CDR2 FQGNSA. This CDR3 is built from 14 residues. Trimming took 5 bases from V and 9 from J; bases not matched to a gene: 8.

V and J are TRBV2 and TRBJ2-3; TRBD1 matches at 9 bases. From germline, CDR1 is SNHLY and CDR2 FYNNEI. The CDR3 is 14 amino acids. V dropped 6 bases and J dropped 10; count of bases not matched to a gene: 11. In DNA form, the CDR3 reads TGTGCCAGCAGCGATGACAGGGGGGGAGTGGCGCAGTATTTT. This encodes CASSDDRGGVAQYF.

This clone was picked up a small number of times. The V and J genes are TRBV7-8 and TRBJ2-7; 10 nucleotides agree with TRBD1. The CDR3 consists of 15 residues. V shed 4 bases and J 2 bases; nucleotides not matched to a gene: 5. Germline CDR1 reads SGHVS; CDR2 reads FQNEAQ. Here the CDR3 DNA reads TGTGCCAGCAGCTCTCCCGGGACAGGGGCCTACGAGCAGTACTTC. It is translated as CASSSPGTGAYEQYF.

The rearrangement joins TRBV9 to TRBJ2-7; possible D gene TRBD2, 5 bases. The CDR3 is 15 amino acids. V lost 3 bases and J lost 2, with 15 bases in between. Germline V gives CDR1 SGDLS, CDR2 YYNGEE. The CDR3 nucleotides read TGTGCCAGCAGCGAGGACGGAGGCGGCACCTACGAGCAGTACTTC. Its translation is CASSEDGGGTYEQYF.

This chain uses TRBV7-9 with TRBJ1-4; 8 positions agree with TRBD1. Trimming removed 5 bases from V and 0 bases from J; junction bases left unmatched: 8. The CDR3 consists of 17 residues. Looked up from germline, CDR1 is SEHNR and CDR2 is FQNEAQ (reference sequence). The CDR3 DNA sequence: TGTGCCAGCAGCAGGGGACAGGCGGCATCAACTAATGAAAAACTGTTTTTT. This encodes CASSRGQAASTNEKLFF.

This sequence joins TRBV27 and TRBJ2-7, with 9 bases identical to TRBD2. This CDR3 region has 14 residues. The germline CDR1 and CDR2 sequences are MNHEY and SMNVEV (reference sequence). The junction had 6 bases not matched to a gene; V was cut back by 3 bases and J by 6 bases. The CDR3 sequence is CASSFTSGRVEQYF. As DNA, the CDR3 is TGTGCCAGCAGTTTCACTAGCGGGCGGGTCGAGCAGTACTTC.

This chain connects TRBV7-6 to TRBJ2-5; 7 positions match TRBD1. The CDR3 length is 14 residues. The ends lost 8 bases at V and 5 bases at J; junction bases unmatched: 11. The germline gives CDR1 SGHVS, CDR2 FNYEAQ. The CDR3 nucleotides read TGTGCCAGCGGCCCAACCCCAGGGGGTGAGACCCAGTACTTC. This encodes CASGPTPGGETQYF.

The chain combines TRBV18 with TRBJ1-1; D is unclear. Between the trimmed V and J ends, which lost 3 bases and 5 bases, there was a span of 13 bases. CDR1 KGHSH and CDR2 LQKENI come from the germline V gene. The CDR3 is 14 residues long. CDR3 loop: CASSPPPGVTEAFF. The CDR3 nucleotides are TGTGCCAGCTCACCCCCGCCCGGGGTAACTGAAGCTTTCTTT.

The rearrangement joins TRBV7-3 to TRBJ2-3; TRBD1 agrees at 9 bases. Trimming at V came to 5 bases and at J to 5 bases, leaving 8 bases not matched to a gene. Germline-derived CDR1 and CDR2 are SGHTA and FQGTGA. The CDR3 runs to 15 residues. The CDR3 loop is CASSASQGARDTQYF. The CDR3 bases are TGTGCCAGCAGCGCGTCACAGGGGGCGAGAGATACGCAGTATTTT.

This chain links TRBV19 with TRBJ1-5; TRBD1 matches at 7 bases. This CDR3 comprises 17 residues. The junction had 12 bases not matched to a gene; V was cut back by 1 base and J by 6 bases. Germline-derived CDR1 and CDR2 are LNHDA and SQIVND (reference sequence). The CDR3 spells CASSIGAAFQGVQPQHF. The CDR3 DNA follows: TGTGCCAGTAGTATAGGGGCGGCTTTTCAGGGGGTTCAGCCCCAGCATTTT.

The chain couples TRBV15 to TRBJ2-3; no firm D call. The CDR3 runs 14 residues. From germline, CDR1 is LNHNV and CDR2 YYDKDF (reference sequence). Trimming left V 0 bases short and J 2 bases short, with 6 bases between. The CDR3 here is CATSRDSNTDTQYF. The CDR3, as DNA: TGTGCCACCAGCAGAGACTCTAACACAGATACGCAGTATTTT. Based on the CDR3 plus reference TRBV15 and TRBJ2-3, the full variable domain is DAMVIQNPRYQVTQFGKPVTLSCSQTLNHNVMYWYQQKSSQAPKLLFHYYDKDFNNEADTPDNFQSRRPNTSFCFLDIRSPGLGDTAMYLCATSRDSNTDTQYFGPGTRLTVL.

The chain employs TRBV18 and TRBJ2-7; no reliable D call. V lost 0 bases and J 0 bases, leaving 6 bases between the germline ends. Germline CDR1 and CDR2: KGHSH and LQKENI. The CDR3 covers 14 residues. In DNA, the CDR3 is TGTGCCAGCTCACCACCCAGTCTCTCCTACGAGCAGTACTTC. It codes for CASSPPSLSYEQYF.